This T cell receptor (beta chain) originates from a study of vaccination and CD4 T cells after COVID-19. CD4+ T cells that had been cultured provided DNA sequenced with the Oncomine TCR Beta short-read assay. TCRdb passed the PCR reads through MiXCR, listing each CDR3 protein once. The data contain approximately 9,300 distinct CDR3 sequences, approximately 51% of them singletons. As to treatment: roughly 11-day PBMC culture with coronavirus spike peptide pools or control peptides (ViraFEST assay). Following expansion of antigen-specific T cells with peptide pools, ViraFEST then sequenced TCRs. Points from the study as a whole: Reactive clone data from convalescent patients indicated a median of approximately 90% appearing only post-vaccination.

On this clonotype: Its matching antigen is unknown.

The clonotype originates from a human donor who had recovered from COVID-19. Sequencing was performed on CD4+ T cells from blood, cultured in vitro.

CDR3: CASSYIKMVPGELFF. For the CDR3, the DNA is TGTGCCAGCAGTTATATAAAAATGGTCCCCGGGGAGCTGTTTTTT. The V and J genes are TRBV6-5 and TRBJ2-2; D gene ambiguous. CDR1 and CDR2 (germline): MNHEY, SVGAGI. V was clipped by 3 bases and J by 6 bases, with 14 bases between them. CDR3 length: 15 residues.